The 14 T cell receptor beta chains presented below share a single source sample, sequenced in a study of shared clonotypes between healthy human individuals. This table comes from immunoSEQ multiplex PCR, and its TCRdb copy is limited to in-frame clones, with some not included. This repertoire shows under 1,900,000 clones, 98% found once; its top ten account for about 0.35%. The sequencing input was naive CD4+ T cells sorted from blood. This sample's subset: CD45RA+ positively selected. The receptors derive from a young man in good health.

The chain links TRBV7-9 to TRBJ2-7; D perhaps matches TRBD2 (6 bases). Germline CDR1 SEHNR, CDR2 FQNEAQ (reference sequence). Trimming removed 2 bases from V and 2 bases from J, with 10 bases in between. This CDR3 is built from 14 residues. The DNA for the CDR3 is TGTGCCAGCAGCTTAACTAGCTTTGCCTACGAGCAGTACTTC. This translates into CASSLTSFAYEQYF.

In DNA, the CDR3 is TGTGCCAGCAAACCGGGACCTACCTACGAGCAGTACTTC. It codes for CASKPGPTYEQYF. The rearrangement joins TRBV2 to TRBJ2-7; the D gene could be TRBD1 or TRBD2 (5 bases each). Germline loops: CDR1 SNHLY, CDR2 FYNNEI. Deletions cut 7 bases from V and 2 bases from J, with 12 bases between. The CDR3 loop spans 13 amino acids.

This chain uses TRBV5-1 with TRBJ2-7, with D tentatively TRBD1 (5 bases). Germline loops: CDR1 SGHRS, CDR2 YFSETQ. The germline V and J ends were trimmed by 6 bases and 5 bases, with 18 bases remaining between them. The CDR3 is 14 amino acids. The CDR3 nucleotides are TGCGCCAGCACTATGGGGCGGCTCACCGACGAGCAGTACTTC. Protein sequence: CASTMGRLTDEQYF.

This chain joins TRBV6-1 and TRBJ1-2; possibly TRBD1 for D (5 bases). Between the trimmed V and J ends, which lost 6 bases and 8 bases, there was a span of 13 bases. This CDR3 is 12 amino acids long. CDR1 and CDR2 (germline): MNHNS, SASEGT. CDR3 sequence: CASRGTLWGYTF. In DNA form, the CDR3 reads TGTGCCAGCAGAGGGACCCTTTGGGGCTACACCTTC.

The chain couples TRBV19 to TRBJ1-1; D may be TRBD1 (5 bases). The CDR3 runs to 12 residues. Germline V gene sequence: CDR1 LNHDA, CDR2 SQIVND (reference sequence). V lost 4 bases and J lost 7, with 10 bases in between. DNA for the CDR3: TGTGCCAGTAGTACGGGGGGGATTGAAGCTTTCTTT. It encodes CASSTGGIEAFF.

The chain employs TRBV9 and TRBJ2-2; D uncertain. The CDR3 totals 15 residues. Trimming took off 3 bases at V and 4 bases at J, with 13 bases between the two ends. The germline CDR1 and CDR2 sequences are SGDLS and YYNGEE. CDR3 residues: CASSGAQVFTGELFF. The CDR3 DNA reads TGTGCCAGCAGCGGTGCCCAGGTTTTCACCGGGGAGCTGTTTTTT.

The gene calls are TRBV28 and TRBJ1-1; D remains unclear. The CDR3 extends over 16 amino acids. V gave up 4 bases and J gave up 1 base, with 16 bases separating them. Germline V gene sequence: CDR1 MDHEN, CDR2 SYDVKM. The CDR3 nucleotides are TGTGCCAGCAGTTACGAAGGGCGTTCGGGGAACACTGAAGCTTTCTTT. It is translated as CASSYEGRSGNTEAFF.

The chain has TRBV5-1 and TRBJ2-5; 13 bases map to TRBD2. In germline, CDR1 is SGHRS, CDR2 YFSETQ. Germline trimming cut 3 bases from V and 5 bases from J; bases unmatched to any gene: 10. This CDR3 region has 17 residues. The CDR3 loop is CASSSSRTSGSEETQYF. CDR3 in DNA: TGCGCCAGCAGCTCATCGCGGACTAGCGGGAGTGAGGAGACCCAGTACTTC.

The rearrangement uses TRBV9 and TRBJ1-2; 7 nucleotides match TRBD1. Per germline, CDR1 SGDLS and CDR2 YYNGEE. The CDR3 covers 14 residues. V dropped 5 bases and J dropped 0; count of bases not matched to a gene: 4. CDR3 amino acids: CASRDQGANYGYTF. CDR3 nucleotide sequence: TGTGCCAGCAGAGATCAGGGGGCTAACTATGGCTACACCTTC.

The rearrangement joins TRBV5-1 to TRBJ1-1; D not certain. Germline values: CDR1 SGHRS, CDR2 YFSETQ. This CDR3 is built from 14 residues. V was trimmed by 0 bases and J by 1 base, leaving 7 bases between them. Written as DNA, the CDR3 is TGCGCCAGCAGCTTGGACAGCAAGAACACTGAAGCTTTCTTT. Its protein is CASSLDSKNTEAFF.

The CDR3 DNA follows: TGTGCCAGCAGCGTAATGGGTAGCCAAGAGACCCAGTACTTC. Its protein product is CASSVMGSQETQYF. V usage is TRBV9 and J usage is TRBJ2-5; D ambiguous. The CDR3 totals 14 residues. Trimming took off 1 base at V and 1 base at J, with 8 bases between the two ends. Germline V gene sequence: CDR1 SGDLS, CDR2 YYNGEE.

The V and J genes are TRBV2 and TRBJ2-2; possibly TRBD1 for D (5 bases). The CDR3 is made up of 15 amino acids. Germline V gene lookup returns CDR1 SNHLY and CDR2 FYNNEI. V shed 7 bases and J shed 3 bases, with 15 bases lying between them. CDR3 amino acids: CASNRGTLHTGELFF. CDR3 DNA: TGTGCCAGCAATAGGGGCACCCTCCACACCGGGGAGCTGTTTTTT.

The CDR3 sequence is CASSLGRDRVSNYGYTF. CDR3 nucleotide sequence: TGTGCCAGCAGCTTAGGAAGGGACAGGGTATCGAACTATGGCTACACCTTC. The V call is TRBV7-6, the J call TRBJ1-2; 9 nucleotides agree with TRBD1. J was trimmed by 2 bases and V by 1 base; bases with no gene match: 8. CDR3 length: 17 amino acids. The germline V gene has CDR1 SGHVS and CDR2 FNYEAQ.

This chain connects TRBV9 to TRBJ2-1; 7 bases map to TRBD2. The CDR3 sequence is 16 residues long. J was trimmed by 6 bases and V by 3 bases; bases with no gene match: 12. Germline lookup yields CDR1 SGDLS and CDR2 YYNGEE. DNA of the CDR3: TGTGCCAGCAGCGCGAAGACTAGCCTTGTCCTCAATGAGCAGTTCTTC. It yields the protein CASSAKTSLVLNEQFF.